Described below is a single T cell receptor (beta chain) sequence and its context. What this receptor recognizes is not known. Base qualities are not provided; no much larger clone lies one nucleotide away. TCRbeta CDR3 regions were amplified from genomic DNA by means of the immunoSEQ Assay, a bias-controlled multiplex PCR. The authors processed their data as follows. Nucleated cell counts per sample were estimated from amplification of reference gene primers within the assay. To quantify the absolute abundance of each unique TCRbeta CDR3 rearrangement, sequence reads were collapsed and filtered. For each sample, productive Simpson clonality was calculated by taking the square root of Simpson's diversity index across productive rearrangements. TCRdb stores this immuneACCESS table with in-frame sequences only. Part of the clones is absent; in the studies checked, under half of the shortfall reflects unresolved V genes, and no reason is known for the rest. The DNA was the basis for D and trimming; V, J and clone size are from that table. The sample includes tens of thousands of clones, with 80% to 90% observed a single time. Together, the top ten hold approximately 7.2% of the sample.

The data were taken from a study of blood T cell repertoires in COVID-19 (dated by TCRdb to about 2020). Broadly, across the study: Samples from collaborators originated in the United States, Italy and Spain and spanned both the acute and convalescent phases of COVID-19. The material from the prospective study consisted of cDNA or gDNA derived from T cells, B-cell-depleted T cells, or PBMCs. Deeply sampled blood TCRbeta repertoires from subjects exposed to, actively infected with, or recovered from COVID-19 were included in the dataset. The repertoires were released in a freely available public database intended as a resource for research on the immune response to SARS-CoV-2. The samples were drawn from two sources: the first 160 participants of the ongoing ImmuneRACE study, and 950 to 1,500 subjects contributed by 6 global collaborators. Nearly every sample came with metadata listing a de-identified subject ID, COVID-19 status, age in years and sex. Where HLA class I and class II types were available, the types were taken from metadata supplied by the sample provider, not from assay-based typing. Paper-wide results and their limitations: The quantity of clinical and demographic metadata differed by source and by participant and was supplied without curation.

At the junction V is shortened by 4 bases and J by 10 bases, with 5 bases in between. CDR1 is given as MNHEY and CDR2 as SVGEGT, both from the germline V gene. The CDR3 has 11 amino acids, counting the end cysteine and phenylalanine. CDR3 DNA only is kept here, 33 bases in frame from base 1. Whole blood was collected in K2EDTA tubes by collaborating institutions according to the institutions' own protocols. For TCRbeta analysis, collaborator samples were shipped as frozen whole blood, as isolated PBMCs, or as DNA extracted from either sample type. This clonotype originated in a man between 60 and 75 years old with acute or convalescent COVID-19. The chain is encoded by TRBV6-2 or TRBV6-3 joined to TRBJ1-6; there is no confident call for the D gene. The specimen was peripheral blood. The CDR3: CASSSGSPLHF. The DNA sequence follows: TGTGCCAGCAGTTCGGGATCACCCCTCCACTTT.